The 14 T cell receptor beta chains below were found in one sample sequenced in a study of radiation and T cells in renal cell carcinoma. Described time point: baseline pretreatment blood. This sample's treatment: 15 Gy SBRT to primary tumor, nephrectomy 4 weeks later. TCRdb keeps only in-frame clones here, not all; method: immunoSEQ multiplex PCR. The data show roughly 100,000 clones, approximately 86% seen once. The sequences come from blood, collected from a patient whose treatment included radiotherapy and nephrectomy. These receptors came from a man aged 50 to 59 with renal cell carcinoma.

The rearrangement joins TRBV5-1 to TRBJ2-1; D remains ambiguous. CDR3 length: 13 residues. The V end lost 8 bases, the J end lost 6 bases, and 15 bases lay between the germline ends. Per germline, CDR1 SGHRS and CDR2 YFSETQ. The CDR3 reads CASYLGAGNEQFF. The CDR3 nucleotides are TGCGCCAGTTATTTGGGCGCCGGCAATGAGCAGTTCTTC.

The DNA for the CDR3 is TGTGCCAGCAGCGTAGATAGGACAGGGGGTAATAATGGCTACACCTTC. It yields the protein CASSVDRTGGNNGYTF. The rearrangement uses TRBV9 and TRBJ1-2; TRBD1 agrees at 10 bases. With V trimmed by 0 bases and J by 6 bases, 8 bases remained unmatched. This CDR3 is 16 amino acids long. Germline CDR1 is SGDLS and CDR2 is YYNGEE.

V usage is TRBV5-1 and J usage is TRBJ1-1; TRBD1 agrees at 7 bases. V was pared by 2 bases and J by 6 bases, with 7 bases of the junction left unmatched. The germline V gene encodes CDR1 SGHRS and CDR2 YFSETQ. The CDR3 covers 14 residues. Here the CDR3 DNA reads TGCGCCAGCAGCTTAGGACAGGTTAAGGCTGAAGCTTTCTTT. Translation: CASSLGQVKAEAFF.

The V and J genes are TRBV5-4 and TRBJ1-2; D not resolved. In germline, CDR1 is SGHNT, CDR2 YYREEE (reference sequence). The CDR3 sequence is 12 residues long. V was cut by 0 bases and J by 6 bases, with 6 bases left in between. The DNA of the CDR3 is TGTGCCAGCAGCTTGGGGTGGAATGGCTACACCTTC. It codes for CASSLGWNGYTF.

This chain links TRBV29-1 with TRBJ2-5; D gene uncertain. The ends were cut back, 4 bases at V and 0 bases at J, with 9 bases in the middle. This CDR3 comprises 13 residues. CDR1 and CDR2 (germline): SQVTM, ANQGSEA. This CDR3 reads CSVVGHYQETQYF. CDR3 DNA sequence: TGCAGCGTTGTTGGGCACTACCAAGAGACCCAGTACTTC.

The CDR3 loop reads CASSLGQGAGELFF. The DNA for the CDR3 is TGTGCCAGCAGCCTAGGACAGGGGGCCGGGGAGCTGTTTTTT. This sequence joins TRBV11-3 and TRBJ2-2, with 10 positions matching TRBD1. The CDR3 totals 14 residues. Germline assignment: CDR1 SGHNT and CDR2 YENEEA. Losses at the gene ends were 5 bases for V and 6 bases for J; bases not matched to a gene: 3.

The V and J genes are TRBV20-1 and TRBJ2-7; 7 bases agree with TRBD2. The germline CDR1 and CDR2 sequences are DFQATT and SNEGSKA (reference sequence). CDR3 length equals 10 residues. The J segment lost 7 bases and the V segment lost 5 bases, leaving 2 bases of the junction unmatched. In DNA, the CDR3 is TGCAGTGCTCGGCGGGAGGAGCAGTACTTC. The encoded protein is CSARREEQYF.

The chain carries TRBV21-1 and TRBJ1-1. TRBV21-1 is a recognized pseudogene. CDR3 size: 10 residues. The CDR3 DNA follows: TGTGCCAGACCCGACACTGAAGCTTTCTTT. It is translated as CARPDTEAFF.

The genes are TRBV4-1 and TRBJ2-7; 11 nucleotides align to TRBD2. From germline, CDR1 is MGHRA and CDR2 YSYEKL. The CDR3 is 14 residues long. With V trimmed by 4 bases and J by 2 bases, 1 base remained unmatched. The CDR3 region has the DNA TGCGCCAGCAGCCCGACTAGCGGGACCTACGAGCAGTACTTC. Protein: CASSPTSGTYEQYF.

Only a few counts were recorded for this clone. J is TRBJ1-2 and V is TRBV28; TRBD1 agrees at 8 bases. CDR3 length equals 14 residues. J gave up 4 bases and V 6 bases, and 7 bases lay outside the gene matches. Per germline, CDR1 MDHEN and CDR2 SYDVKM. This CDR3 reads CASRKDREVYGYTF. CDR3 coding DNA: TGTGCCAGCAGAAAGGACAGGGAGGTCTATGGCTACACCTTC.

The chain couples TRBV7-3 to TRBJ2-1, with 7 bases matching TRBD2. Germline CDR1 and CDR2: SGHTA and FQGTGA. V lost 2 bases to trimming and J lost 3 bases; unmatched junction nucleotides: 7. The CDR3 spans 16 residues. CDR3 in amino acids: CASSLASGANYNEQFF. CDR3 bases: TGTGCCAGCAGCTTAGCCAGCGGGGCTAACTACAATGAGCAGTTCTTC.

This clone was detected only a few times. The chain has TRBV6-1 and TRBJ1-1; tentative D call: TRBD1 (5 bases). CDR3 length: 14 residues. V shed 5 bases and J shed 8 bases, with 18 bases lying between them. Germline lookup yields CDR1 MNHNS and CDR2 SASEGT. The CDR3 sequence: CASSLLGRAAEAFF. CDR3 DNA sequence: TGTGCCAGCAGTCTCCTGGGCAGGGCTGCCGAAGCTTTCTTT.

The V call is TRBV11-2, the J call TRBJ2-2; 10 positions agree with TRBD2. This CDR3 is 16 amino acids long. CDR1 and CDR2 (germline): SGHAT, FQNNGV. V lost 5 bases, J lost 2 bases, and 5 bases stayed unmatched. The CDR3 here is CASSPGTSVNTGELFF. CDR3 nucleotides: TGTGCCAGCAGCCCCGGGACTAGCGTCAACACCGGGGAGCTGTTTTTT.

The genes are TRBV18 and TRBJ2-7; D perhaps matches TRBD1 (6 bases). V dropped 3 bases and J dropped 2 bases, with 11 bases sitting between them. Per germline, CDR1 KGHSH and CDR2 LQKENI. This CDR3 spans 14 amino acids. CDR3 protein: CASSPETGAYEQYF. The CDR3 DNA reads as TGTGCCAGCTCACCGGAGACAGGCGCCTACGAGCAGTACTTC.